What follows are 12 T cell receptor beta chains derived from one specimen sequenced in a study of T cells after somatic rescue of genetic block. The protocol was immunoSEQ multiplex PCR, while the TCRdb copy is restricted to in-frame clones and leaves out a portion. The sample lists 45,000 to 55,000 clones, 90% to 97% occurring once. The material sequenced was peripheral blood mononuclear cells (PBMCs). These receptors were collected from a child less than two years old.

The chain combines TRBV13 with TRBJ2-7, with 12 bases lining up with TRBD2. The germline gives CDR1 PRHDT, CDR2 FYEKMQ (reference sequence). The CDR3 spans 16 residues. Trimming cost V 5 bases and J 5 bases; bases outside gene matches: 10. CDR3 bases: TGTGCCAGCAGCGCGCCCCGGACTAGCGGGATCCACGAGCAGTACTTC. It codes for CASSAPRTSGIHEQYF.

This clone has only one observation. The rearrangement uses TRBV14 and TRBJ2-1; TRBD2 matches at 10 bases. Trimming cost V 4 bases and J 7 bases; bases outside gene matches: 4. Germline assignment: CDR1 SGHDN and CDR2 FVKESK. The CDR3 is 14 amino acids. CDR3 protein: CASSPRTSGNEQFF. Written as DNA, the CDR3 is TGTGCCAGCAGCCCCCGGACTAGCGGAAATGAGCAGTTCTTC.

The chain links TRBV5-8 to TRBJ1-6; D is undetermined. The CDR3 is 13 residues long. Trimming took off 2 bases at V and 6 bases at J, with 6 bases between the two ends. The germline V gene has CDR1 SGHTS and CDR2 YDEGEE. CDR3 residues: CASSFEGNSPLHF. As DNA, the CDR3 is TGTGCCAGCAGCTTCGAGGGTAATTCACCCCTCCACTTT.

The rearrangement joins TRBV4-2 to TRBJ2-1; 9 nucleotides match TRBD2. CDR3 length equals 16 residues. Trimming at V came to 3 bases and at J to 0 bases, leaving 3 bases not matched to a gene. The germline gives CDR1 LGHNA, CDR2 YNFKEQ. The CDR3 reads CASSHVAGDSYNEQFF. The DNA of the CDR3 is TGTGCCAGCAGCCATGTAGCGGGAGACTCCTACAATGAGCAGTTCTTC.

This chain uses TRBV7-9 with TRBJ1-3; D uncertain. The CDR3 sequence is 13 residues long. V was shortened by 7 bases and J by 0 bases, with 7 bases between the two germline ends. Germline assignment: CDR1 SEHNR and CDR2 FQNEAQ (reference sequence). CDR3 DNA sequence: TGTGCCAGCATAACCAGCTCTGGAAACACCATATATTTT. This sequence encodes CASITSSGNTIYF.

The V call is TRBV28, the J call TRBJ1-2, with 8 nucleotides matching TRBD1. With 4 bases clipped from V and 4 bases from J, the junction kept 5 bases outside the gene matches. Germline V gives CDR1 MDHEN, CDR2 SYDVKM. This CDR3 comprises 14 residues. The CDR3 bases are TGTGCCAGCAGTTCACGACAGGGGATCTATGGCTACACCTTC. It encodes CASSSRQGIYGYTF.

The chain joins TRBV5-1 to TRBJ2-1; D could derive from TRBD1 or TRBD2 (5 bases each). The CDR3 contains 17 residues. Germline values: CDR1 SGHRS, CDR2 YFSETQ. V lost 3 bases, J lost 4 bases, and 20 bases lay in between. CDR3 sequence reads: CASSSGTGPTVYNEQFF. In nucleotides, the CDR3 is TGCGCCAGCAGCTCTGGGACGGGGCCGACGGTTTACAATGAGCAGTTCTTC.

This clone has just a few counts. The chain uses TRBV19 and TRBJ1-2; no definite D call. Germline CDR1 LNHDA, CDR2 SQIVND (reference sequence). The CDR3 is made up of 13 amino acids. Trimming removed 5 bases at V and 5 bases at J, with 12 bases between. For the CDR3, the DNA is TGTGCCAGTAGTCCGTCGACGCGGTATGGCTACACCTTC. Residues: CASSPSTRYGYTF.

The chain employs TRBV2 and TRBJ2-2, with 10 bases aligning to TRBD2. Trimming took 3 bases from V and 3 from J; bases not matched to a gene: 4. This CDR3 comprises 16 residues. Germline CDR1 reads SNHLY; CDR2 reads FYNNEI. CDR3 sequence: CASSENSGRHTGELFF. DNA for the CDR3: TGTGCCAGCAGTGAGAATAGCGGGAGGCACACCGGGGAGCTGTTTTTT.

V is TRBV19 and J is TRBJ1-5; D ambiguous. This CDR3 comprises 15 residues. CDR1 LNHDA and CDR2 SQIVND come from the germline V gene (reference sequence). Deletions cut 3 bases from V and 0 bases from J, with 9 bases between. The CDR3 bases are TGTGCCAGTAGTATTGTTGGGTATAGCAATCAGCCCCAGCATTTT. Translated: CASSIVGYSNQPQHF.

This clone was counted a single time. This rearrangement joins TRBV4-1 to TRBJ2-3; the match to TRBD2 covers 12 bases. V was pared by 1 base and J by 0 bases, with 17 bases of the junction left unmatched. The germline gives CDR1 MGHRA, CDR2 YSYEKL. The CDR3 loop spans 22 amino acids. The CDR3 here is CASSQVPWRGLAGLPSTDTQYF. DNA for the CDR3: TGCGCCAGCAGCCAAGTACCTTGGAGAGGACTAGCGGGGCTACCTAGCACAGATACGCAGTATTTT.

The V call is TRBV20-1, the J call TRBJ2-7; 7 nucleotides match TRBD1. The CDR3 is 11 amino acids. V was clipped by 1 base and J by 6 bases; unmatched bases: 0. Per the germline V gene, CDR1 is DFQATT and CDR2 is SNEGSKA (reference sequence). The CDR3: CSARGQGEQYF. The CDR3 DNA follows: TGCAGTGCTAGAGGACAGGGCGAGCAGTACTTC.